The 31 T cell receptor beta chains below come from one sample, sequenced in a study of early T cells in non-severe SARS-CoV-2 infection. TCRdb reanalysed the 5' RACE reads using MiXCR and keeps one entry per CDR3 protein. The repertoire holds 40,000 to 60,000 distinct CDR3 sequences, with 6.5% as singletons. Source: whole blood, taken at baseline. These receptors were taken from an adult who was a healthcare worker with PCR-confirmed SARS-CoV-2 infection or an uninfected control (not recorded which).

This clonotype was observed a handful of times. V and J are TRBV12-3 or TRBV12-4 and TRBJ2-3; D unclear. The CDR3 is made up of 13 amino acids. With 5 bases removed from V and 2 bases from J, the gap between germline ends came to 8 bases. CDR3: CASSLQLTDTQYF. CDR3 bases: TGTGCCAGCAGTCTCCAGCTCACAGATACGCAGTATTTT.

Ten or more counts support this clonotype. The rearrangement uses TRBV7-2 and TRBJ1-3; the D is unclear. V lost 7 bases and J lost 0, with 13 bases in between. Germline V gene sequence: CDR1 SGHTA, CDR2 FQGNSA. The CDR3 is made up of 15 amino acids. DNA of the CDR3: TGTGCCAGCACCCTTGCCTTGAACTCTGGAAACACCATATATTTT. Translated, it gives CASTLALNSGNTIYF.

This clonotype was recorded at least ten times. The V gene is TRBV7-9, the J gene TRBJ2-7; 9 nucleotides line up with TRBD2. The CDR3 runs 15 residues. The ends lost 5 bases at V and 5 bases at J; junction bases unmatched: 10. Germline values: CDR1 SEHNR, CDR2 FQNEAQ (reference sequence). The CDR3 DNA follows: TGTGCCAGCAGCGACATTAGCGGGGGTGTTGACGAGCAGTACTTC. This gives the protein CASSDISGGVDEQYF.

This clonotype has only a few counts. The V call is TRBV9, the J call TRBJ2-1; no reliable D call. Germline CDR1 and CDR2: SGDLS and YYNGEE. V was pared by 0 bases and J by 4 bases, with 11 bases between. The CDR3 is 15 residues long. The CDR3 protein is CASSVVQNPYNEQFF. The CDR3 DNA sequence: TGTGCCAGCAGCGTAGTCCAAAATCCGTACAATGAGCAGTTCTTC.

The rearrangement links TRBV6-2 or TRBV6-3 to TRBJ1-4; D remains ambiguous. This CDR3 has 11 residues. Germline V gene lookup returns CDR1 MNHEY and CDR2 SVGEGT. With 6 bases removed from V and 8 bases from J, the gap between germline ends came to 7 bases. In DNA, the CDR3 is TGTGCCAGCAGCAACTCAGAAAAACTGTTTTTT. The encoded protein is CASSNSEKLFF.

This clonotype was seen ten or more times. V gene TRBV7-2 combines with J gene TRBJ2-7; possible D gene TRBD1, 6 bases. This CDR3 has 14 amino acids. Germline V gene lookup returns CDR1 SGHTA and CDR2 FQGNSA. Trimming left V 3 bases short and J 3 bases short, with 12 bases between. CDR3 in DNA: TGTGCCAGCAGCTTTAAACTAGGGGGCTACGAGCAGTACTTC. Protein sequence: CASSFKLGGYEQYF.

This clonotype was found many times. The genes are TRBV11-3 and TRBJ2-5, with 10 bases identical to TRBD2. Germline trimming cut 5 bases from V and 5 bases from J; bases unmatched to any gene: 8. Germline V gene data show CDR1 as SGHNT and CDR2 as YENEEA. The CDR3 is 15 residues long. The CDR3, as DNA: TGTGCCAGCAGCCCCGGGACTAGCGAGTCGGAGACCCAGTACTTC. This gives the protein CASSPGTSESETQYF.

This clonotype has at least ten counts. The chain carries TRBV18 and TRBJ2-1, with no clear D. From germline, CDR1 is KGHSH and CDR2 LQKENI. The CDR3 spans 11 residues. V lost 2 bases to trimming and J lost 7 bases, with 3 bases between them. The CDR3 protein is CASSPGNEQFF. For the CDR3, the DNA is TGTGCCAGCTCACCAGGGAATGAGCAGTTCTTC.

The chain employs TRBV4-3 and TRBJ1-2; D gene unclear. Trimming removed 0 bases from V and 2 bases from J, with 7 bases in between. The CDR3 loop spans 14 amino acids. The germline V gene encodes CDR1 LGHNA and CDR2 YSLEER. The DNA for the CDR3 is TGCGCCAGCAGCCAAGAGTTCAGGAACTATGGCTACACCTTC. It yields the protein CASSQEFRNYGYTF.

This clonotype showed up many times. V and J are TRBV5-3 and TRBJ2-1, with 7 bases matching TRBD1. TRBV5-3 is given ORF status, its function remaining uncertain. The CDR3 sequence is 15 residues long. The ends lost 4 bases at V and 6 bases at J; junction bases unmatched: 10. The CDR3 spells CARSPPGTESNEQFF. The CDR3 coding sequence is TGTGCCAGAAGCCCTCCCGGGACAGAAAGCAATGAGCAGTTCTTC.

CDR3 sequence: CASTPGQGIPEQYF. CDR3 coding DNA: TGCGCCAGCACCCCGGGACAGGGTATCCCCGAGCAGTACTTC. The V call is TRBV4-3, the J call TRBJ2-7; 9 bases are shared with TRBD1. The CDR3 contains 14 residues. The trim removed 7 bases at V and 6 bases at J, leaving 10 bases unmatched. CDR1 and CDR2 (germline): LGHNA, YSLEER.

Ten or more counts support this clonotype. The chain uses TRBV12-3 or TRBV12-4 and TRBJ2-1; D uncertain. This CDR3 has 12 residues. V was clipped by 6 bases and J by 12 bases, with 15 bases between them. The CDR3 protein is CASSKSSHRQFF. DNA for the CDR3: TGTGCCAGCAGCAAAAGCAGTCATAGGCAGTTCTTC.

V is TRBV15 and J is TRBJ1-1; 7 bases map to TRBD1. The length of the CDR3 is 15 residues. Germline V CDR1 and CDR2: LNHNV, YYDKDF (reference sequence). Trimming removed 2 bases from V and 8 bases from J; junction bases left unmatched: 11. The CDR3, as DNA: TGTGCCACCAGCAGAACCCGACAGGGAGCACACGAAGCTTTCTTT. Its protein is CATSRTRQGAHEAFF.

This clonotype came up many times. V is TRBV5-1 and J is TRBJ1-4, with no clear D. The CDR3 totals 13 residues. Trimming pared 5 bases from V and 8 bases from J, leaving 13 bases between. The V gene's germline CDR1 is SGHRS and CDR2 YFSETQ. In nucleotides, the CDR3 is TGCGCCAGCAGGTGGGAACAGACGGAAAAACTGTTTTTT. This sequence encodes CASRWEQTEKLFF.

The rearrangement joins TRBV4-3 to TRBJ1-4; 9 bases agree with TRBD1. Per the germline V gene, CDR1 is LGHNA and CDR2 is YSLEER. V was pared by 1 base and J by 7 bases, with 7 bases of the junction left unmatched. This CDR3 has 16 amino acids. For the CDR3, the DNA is TGCGCCAGCAGCCAAGTACCGGGACAGGGAGGTGAAAAACTGTTTTTT. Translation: CASSQVPGQGGEKLFF.

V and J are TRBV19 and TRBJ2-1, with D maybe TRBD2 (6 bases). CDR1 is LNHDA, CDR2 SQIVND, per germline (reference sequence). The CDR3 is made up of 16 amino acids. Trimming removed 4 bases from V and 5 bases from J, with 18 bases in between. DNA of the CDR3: TGTGCCAGTAGTACCCCGAGGGACTTGCTACACAATGAGCAGTTCTTC. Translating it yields CASSTPRDLLHNEQFF.

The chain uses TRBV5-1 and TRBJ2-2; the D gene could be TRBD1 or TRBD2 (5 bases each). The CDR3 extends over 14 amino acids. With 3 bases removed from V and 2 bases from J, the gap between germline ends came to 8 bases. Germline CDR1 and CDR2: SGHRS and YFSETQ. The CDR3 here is CASSWGSNTGELFF. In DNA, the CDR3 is TGCGCCAGCAGCTGGGGGAGTAACACCGGGGAGCTGTTTTTT.

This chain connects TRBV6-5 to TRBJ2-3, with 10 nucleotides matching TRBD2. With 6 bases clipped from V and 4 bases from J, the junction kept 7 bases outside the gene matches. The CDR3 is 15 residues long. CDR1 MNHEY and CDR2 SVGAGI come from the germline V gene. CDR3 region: CASRIAGGGADTQYF. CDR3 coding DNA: TGTGCCAGCAGAATAGCGGGGGGTGGAGCAGATACGCAGTATTTT.

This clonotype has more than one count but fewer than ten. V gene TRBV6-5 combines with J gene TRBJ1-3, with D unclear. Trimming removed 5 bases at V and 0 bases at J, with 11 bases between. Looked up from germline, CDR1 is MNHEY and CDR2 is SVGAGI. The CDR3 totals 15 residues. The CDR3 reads CASSPSRSSGNTIYF. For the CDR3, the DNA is TGTGCCAGCAGTCCATCCCGGAGCTCTGGAAACACCATATATTTT.

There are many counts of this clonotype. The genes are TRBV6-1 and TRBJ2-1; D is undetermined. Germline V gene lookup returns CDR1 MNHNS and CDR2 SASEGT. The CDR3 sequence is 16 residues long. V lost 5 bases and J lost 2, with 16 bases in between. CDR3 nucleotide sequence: TGTGCCAGCAGTCCACCCCAGAGGCCTACCTACAATGAGCAGTTCTTC. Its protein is CASSPPQRPTYNEQFF.

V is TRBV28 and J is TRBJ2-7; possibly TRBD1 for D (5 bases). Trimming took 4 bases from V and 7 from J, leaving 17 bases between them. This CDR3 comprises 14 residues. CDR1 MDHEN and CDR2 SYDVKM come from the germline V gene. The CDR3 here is CASSSPVGAVEQYF. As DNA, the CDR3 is TGTGCCAGCAGTTCACCTGTAGGGGCGGTGGAGCAGTACTTC.

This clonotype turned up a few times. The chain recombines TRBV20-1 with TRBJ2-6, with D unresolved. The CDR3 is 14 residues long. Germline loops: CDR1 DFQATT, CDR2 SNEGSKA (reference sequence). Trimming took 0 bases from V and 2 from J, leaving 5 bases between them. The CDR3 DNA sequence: TGCAGTGCTAGAGAGCCGGCTGGGGCCAACGTCCTGACTTTC. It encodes CSAREPAGANVLTF.

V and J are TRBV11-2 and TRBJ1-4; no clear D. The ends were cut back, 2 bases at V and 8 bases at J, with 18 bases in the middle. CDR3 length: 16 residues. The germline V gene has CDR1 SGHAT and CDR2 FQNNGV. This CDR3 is CASSLSGDPSREKLFF. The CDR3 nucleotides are TGTGCCAGCAGCTTAAGCGGCGACCCCTCCAGGGAAAAACTGTTTTTT.

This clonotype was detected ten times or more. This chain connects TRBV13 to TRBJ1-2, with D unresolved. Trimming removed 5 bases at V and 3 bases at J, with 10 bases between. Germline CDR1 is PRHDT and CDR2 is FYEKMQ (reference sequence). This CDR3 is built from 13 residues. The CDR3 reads CASSPPGDYGYTF. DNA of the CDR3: TGTGCCAGCAGCCCGCCAGGAGACTATGGCTACACCTTC.

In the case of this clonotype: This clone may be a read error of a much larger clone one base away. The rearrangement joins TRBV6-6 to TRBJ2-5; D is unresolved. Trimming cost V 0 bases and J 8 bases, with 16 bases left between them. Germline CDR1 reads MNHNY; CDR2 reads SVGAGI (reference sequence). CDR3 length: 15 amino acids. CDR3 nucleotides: TGTGCCAGCAGTTACTCCCCAATCGGACCCCTAACCCAGTACTTC. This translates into CASSYSPIGPLTQYF.

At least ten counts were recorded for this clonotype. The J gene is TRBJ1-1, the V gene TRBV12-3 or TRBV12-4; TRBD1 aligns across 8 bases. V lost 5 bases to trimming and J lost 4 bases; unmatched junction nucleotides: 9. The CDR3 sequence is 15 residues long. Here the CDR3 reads CASSRQGTQVTEAFF. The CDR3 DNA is TGTGCCAGCAGTCGACAGGGGACCCAGGTCACTGAAGCTTTCTTT.

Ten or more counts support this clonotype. The CDR3 here is CASSRKEAVRSGTEAFF. The CDR3 coding sequence is TGTGCCAGCTCACGAAAGGAGGCAGTTAGGAGCGGCACTGAAGCTTTCTTT. The V call is TRBV18, the J call TRBJ1-1; the D is unclear. The length of the CDR3 is 17 residues. Trimming shortened V by 4 bases and J by 4 bases, and 22 bases separated the two germline ends. Germline V CDR1 and CDR2: KGHSH, LQKENI. The whole variable domain, remainder taken from reference TRBV18 and TRBJ1-1, is NAGVMQNPRHLVRRRGQEARLRCSPMKGHSHVYWYRQLPEEGLKFMVYLQKENIIDESGMPKERFSAEFPKEGPSILRIQQVVRGDSAAYFCASSRKEAVRSGTEAFFGQGTRLTVV.

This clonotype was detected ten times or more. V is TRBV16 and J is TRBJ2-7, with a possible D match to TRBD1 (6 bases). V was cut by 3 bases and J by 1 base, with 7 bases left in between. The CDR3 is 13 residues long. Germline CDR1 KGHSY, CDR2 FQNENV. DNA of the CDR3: TGTGCCAGCAGCCATGACAGGTCCTACGAGCAGTACTTC. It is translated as CASSHDRSYEQYF.

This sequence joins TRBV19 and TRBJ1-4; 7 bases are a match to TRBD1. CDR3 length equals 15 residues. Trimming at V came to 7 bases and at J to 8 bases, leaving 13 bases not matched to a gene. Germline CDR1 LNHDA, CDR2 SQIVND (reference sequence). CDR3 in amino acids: CASTPDPGGREKLFF. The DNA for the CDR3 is TGTGCCAGTACCCCAGACCCAGGGGGTCGCGAAAAACTGTTTTTT. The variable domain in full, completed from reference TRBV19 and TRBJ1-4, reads DGGITQSPKYLFRKEGQNVTLSCEQNLNHDAMYWYRQDPGQGLRLIYYSQIVNDFQKGDIAEGYSVSREKKESFPLTVTSAQKNPTAFYLCASTPDPGGREKLFFGSGTQLSVL.

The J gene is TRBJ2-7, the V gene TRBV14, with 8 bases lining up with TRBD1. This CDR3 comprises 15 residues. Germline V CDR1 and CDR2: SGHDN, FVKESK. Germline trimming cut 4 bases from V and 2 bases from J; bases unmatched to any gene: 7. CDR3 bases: TGTGCCAGCAGCCCCCGACAGGGGATAGCCTACGAGCAGTACTTC. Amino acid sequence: CASSPRQGIAYEQYF.

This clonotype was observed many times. The CDR3 bases are TGTGCCAGCAGCCTCACGGCAGATACGCAGTATTTT. This sequence encodes CASSLTADTQYF. The chain employs TRBV11-3 and TRBJ2-3; D ambiguous. The CDR3 is made up of 12 amino acids. Trimming stripped 5 bases from V and 4 bases from J, with 7 bases between. Germline values: CDR1 SGHNT, CDR2 YENEEA.